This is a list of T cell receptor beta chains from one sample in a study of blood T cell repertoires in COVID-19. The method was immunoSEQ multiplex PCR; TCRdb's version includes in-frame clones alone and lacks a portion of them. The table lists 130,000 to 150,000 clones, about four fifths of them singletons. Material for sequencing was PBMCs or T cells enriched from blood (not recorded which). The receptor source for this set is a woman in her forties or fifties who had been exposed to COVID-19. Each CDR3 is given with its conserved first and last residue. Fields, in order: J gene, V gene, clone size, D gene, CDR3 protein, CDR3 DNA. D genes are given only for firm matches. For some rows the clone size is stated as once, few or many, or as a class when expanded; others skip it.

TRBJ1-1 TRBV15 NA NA CATSRSPMNTEAFF TGTGCCACCAGCAGGTCCCCAATGAACACTGAAGCTTTCTTT
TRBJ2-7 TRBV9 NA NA CASSVELGSSYEQYF TGTGCCAGCAGCGTAGAGCTAGGGAGCTCCTACGAGCAGTACTTC
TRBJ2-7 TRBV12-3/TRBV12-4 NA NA CASSPRRGEQYF TGTGCCAGCAGTCCACGCAGGGGCGAGCAGTACTTC
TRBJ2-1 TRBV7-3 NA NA CASSVMSGTNNEQFF TGTGCCAGCAGCGTAATGTCGGGGACAAACAATGAGCAGTTCTTC
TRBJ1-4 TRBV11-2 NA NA CASSAFGAANEKLFF TGTGCCAGCAGCGCCTTTGGGGCGGCTAATGAAAAACTGTTTTTT
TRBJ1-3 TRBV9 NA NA CASSVANGNTIYF TGTGCCAGCAGCGTAGCTAATGGAAACACCATATATTTT
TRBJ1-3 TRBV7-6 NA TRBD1 CASSLTGGVGNTIYF TGTGCCAGCAGCTTAACAGGGGGCGTAGGAAACACCATATATTTT
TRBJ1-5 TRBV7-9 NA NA CASSLRGNQPQHF TGTGCCAGCAGCCTACGCGGCAATCAGCCCCAGCATTTT
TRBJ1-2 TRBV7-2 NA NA CASGTTGRGYTF TGTGCCAGCGGGACGACAGGTCGTGGCTACACCTTC
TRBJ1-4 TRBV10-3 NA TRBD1 CAIRTGASEKLFF TGTGCCATCCGGACAGGGGCTAGTGAAAAACTGTTTTTT
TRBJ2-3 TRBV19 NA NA CASSAYSDTQYF TGTGCCAGTAGTGCCTATTCAGATACGCAGTATTTT
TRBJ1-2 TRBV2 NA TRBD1 CASSEMKGQGSGYTF TGTGCCAGCAGTGAAATGAAGGGACAGGGATCGGGCTACACCTTC
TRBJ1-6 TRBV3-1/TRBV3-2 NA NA CASSQGQGNSPLHF TGTGCCAGCAGCCAAGGTCAGGGAAATTCACCCCTCCACTTT
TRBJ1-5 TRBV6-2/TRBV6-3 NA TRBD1 CASSGTGYQPQHF TGTGCCAGCAGTGGGACAGGGTATCAGCCCCAGCATTTT
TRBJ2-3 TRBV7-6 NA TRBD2 CASSLSPSGGVIDTQYF TGTGCCAGCAGCTTATCTCCTAGCGGGGGGGTCATTGATACGCAGTATTTT
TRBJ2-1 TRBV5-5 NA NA CASSLGKGVLDEQFF TGTGCCAGCAGCTTGGGTAAGGGGGTTCTCGATGAGCAGTTCTTC
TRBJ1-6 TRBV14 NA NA CASSQRRGSGSPLHF TGTGCCAGCAGCCAACGAAGGGGTTCCGGTTCACCCCTCCACTTT
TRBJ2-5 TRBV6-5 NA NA CASSYINRGGETQYF TGTGCCAGCAGTTACATCAACAGGGGGGGGGAGACCCAGTACTTC
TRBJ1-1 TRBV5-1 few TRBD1 CASSLHGTGETEAFF TGCGCCAGCAGCTTGCACGGGACAGGGGAGACTGAAGCTTTCTTT
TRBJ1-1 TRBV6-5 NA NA CASSAGEKTEAFF TGTGCCAGCAGCGCCGGGGAGAAGACTGAAGCTTTCTTT
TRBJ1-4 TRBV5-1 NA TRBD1 CASSQRTGPQIATNEKLFF TGCGCCAGCAGCCAGCGGACAGGGCCCCAAATTGCAACTAATGAAAAACTGTTTTTT
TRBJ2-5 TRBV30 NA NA CACERGGRGTQYF TGTGCCTGCGAGAGGGGGGGCCGTGGGACCCAGTACTTC
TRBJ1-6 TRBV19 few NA CASKELEGANSPLHF TGTGCCAGTAAGGAATTAGAAGGGGCTAATTCACCCCTCCACTTT
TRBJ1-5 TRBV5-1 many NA CASSRELGSQPQHF TGCGCCAGCAGCCGGGAACTGGGGTCTCAGCCCCAGCATTTT
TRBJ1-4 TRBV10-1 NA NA CASGGLSTLCEKLFF TGCGCCAGCGGGGGACTGAGTACCTTATGTGAAAAACTGTTTTTT
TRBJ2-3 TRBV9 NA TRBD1 CASSSTPGGQGTDTQYF TGTGCCAGCAGTTCCACCCCGGGGGGACAGGGGACAGATACGCAGTATTTT
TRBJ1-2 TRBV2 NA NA CASSDRQATNYGYTF TGTGCCAGCAGTGACCGACAGGCTACTAACTATGGCTACACCTTC
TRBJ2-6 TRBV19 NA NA CATKLSGLYSGANVLTF TGTGCCACCAAGTTATCAGGGCTGTACTCTGGGGCCAACGTCCTGACTTTC
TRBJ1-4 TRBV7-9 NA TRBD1 CASSPGTGGEKLFF TGTGCCAGCAGTCCCGGGACAGGGGGCGAAAAACTGTTTTTT
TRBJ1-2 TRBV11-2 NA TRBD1 CASSSTGTGPYGYTF TGTGCCAGCAGCTCGACCGGGACAGGGCCCTATGGCTACACCTTC
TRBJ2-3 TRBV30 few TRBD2 CASRGGPSGSGADTQYF TGTGCCTCCCGGGGGGGGCCTAGCGGGAGCGGGGCAGATACGCAGTATTTT
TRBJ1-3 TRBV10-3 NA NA CAISDRTAPLAGSGNTIYF TGTGCCATCAGTGATCGGACGGCCCCATTAGCGGGCTCTGGAAACACCATATATTTT
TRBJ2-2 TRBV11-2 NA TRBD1 CASSPLGQGRTGELFF TGTGCCAGCAGCCCGCTGGGACAGGGGAGGACCGGGGAGCTGTTTTTT
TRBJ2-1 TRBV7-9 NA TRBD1 CASSLERGLGNGQFF TGTGCCAGCAGCTTAGAAAGGGGGCTTGGAAACGGGCAGTTCTTC
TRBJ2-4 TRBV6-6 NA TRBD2 CASRATSALAKNIQYF TGTGCCAGCAGGGCTACTAGCGCATTAGCCAAAAACATTCAGTACTTC
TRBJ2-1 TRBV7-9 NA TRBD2 CASSNPGLAGNEQFF TGTGCCAGCAGTAACCCCGGACTAGCGGGCAATGAGCAGTTCTTC
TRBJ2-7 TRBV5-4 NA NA CAAGSSGHYYEQYF TGTGCCGCTGGATCCTCAGGACATTACTACGAGCAGTACTTC
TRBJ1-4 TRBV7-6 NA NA CASSPEGVTNEKLFF TGTGCCAGCAGCCCAGAAGGGGTCACGAATGAAAAACTGTTTTTT